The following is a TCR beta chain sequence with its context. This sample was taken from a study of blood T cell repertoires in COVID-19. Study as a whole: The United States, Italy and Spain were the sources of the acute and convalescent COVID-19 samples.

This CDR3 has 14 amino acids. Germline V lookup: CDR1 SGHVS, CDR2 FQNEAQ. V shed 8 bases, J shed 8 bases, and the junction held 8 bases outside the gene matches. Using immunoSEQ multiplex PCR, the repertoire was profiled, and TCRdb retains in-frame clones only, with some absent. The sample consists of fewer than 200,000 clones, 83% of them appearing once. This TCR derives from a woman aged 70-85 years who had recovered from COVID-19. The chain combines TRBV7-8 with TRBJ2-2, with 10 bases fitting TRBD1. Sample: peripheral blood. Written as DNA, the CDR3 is TGTGCCAGCGGAGACAGGGGGCTATTGGGGGAGCTGTTTTTT. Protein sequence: CASGDRGLLGELFF.